A single sample gave rise to the 29 T cell receptor beta chains below, sequenced in a study of identical twins. Each CDR3 protein is one row after TCRdb ran MiXCR on the 5' RACE reads. The sample contains under 900,000 distinct CDR3 sequences, more than 9% of which appear only once. A further study also used this sample, focusing on yellow fever vaccine responses in identical twins.

Sequencing input: PBMCs. The receptors here all came from a woman under 30 in good health.

This clonotype was detected only a few times. The V and J genes are TRBV7-9 and TRBJ2-7, with D unclear. V was pared by 5 bases and J by 13 bases, with 24 bases between. CDR1 and CDR2 (germline): SEHNR, FQNEAQ (reference sequence). CDR3 length: 14 residues. The CDR3 DNA is TGTGCCAGCAGCAAATCGACTGGGGAAGTCAGGTCATACTTC. Its translation is CASSKSTGEVRSYF.

The rearrangement links TRBV7-2 to TRBJ2-1; unclear D gene. The CDR3 runs 16 residues. Between the trimmed V and J ends, which lost 3 bases and 4 bases, there was a span of 16 bases. The germline V gene encodes CDR1 SGHTA and CDR2 FQGNSA. CDR3 sequence reads: CASSFVRFSLYNEQFF. CDR3 DNA: TGTGCCAGCAGCTTCGTGCGGTTTAGTCTATACAATGAGCAGTTCTTC.

This clonotype was recorded at least ten times. The V and J genes are TRBV5-1 and TRBJ1-5, with a tentative D call TRBD1 (5 bases). The CDR3 consists of 13 residues. Trimming shortened V by 0 bases and J by 10 bases, and 11 bases separated the two germline ends. CDR1 is SGHRS and CDR2 is YFSETQ in the germline V gene. CDR3 residues: CASSLGQNKPQHF. The DNA of the CDR3 is TGCGCCAGCAGCTTGGGACAGAACAAACCCCAGCATTTT. The whole variable domain, filled in from reference TRBV5-1 and TRBJ1-5, reads KAGVTQTPRYLIKTRGQQVTLSCSPISGHRSVSWYQQTPGQGLQFLFEYFSETQRNKGNFPGRFSGRQFSNSRSEMNVSTLELGDSALYLCASSLGQNKPQHFGDGTRLSIL.

The chain combines TRBV29-1 with TRBJ1-1; weak D call: TRBD1 (5 bases). Germline V gene sequence: CDR1 SQVTM, CDR2 ANQGSEA. V dropped 4 bases and J dropped 1 base, with 13 bases sitting between them. CDR3 length equals 14 residues. In nucleotides, the CDR3 is TGCAGCGTTGTGGGTGTGGGGCGGAACACTGAAGCTTTCTTT. Its translation: CSVVGVGRNTEAFF.

The chain has TRBV29-1 and TRBJ2-1; 12 bases line up with TRBD2. The trim removed 2 bases at V and 13 bases at J, leaving 12 bases unmatched. The CDR3 is made up of 15 amino acids. Germline V gene lookup returns CDR1 SQVTM and CDR2 ANQGSEA. The CDR3 DNA reads TGCAGCGTTGAACCTAGACTAGCGGGAGAAAGGAAACAGTTCTTC. Translating it yields CSVEPRLAGERKQFF.

V gene TRBV28 combines with J gene TRBJ2-7, with D possibly matching TRBD1 (6 bases). The germline CDR1 and CDR2 sequences are MDHEN and SYDVKM. This CDR3 region has 15 residues. Trimming took off 6 bases at V and 5 bases at J, with 20 bases between the two ends. CDR3 residues: CASSPPGRGIDEQYF. Here the CDR3 DNA reads TGTGCCAGCAGCCCCCCCGGCAGGGGTATCGACGAGCAGTACTTC. The full variable domain, its missing parts supplied by reference TRBV28 and TRBJ2-7, is DVKVTQSSRYLVKRTGEKVFLECVQDMDHENMFWYRQDPGLGLRLIYFSYDVKMKEKGDIPEGYSVSREKKERFSLILESASTNQTSMYLCASSPPGRGIDEQYFGPGTRLTVT.

This clonotype was detected a few times. The chain joins TRBV3-1 to TRBJ1-1, with TRBD1 matching over 7 bases. The CDR3 contains 15 residues. CDR1 LGHDT and CDR2 YNNKEL come from the germline V gene (reference sequence). V lost 5 bases to trimming and J lost 0 bases; unmatched junction nucleotides: 6. CDR3: CASSIRQGMNTEAFF. DNA for the CDR3: TGTGCCAGCAGCATCAGACAGGGCATGAACACTGAAGCTTTCTTT. Complete variable domain (other parts from reference TRBV3-1 and TRBJ1-1): DTAVSQTPKYLVTQMGNDKSIKCEQNLGHDTMYWYKQDSKKFLKIMFSYNNKELIINETVPNRFSPKSPDKAHLNLHINSLELGDSAVYFCASSIRQGMNTEAFFGQGTRLTVV.

This chain connects TRBV19 to TRBJ2-5; D is unresolved. Germline V lookup: CDR1 LNHDA, CDR2 SQIVND (reference sequence). V lost 3 bases to trimming and J lost 4 bases, with 12 bases between them. The CDR3 has 14 amino acids. The DNA for the CDR3 is TGTGCCAGTAGTATGCAGAGCTGGAGAGAGACCCAGTACTTC. It is translated as CASSMQSWRETQYF.

This clonotype was found many times. The genes are TRBV28 and TRBJ2-1; TRBD1 or TRBD2 may be the D gene (5 bases each). The CDR3 has 14 residues. Germline CDR1 MDHEN, CDR2 SYDVKM. V gave up 6 bases and J gave up 4 bases, with 13 bases separating them. CDR3 residues: CASSSGTTYNEQFF. DNA for the CDR3: TGTGCCAGCAGCTCCGGGACCACGTACAATGAGCAGTTCTTC.

This clonotype was seen many times. The rearrangement uses TRBV10-3 and TRBJ2-3; TRBD2 matches 10 bases. Trimming at V came to 2 bases and at J to 1 base, leaving 9 bases not matched to a gene. CDR1 ENHRY and CDR2 SYGVKD come from the germline V gene. The CDR3 is 18 residues long. The CDR3 region has the DNA TGTGCCATCAGTGAGCGGAGCGGGAGGGCCCGTGGCACAGATACGCAGTATTTT. Protein: CAISERSGRARGTDTQYF.

Many counts were recorded for this clonotype. The rearrangement uses TRBV5-6 and TRBJ1-1; D is perhaps TRBD1 (5 bases). The CDR3 contains 15 residues. Trimming shortened V by 1 base and J by 0 bases, and 10 bases separated the two germline ends. CDR1 is SGHDT and CDR2 is YYEEEE in the germline V gene. The CDR3 is CASSLQGGMNTEAFF. CDR3 DNA sequence: TGTGCCAGCAGCTTGCAGGGAGGCATGAACACTGAAGCTTTCTTT.

The chain has TRBV2 and TRBJ2-7, with D perhaps matching TRBD1 (6 bases). This CDR3 has 13 residues. Trimming shortened V by 4 bases and J by 2 bases, and 9 bases separated the two germline ends. Germline loops: CDR1 SNHLY, CDR2 FYNNEI. CDR3 region: CASSGGPTYEQYF. As DNA, the CDR3 is TGTGCCAGCAGTGGGGGGCCTACCTACGAGCAGTACTTC.

The genes are TRBV5-6 and TRBJ1-1; 10 bases align to TRBD1. V lost 0 bases and J lost 7; bases outside the gene matches: 6. The CDR3 sequence is 15 residues long. CDR1 is SGHDT, CDR2 YYEEEE, per germline. CDR3 DNA sequence: TGTGCCAGCAGCTTGGGACAGGGGGCCCATAATGAAGCTTTCTTT. As protein: CASSLGQGAHNEAFF.

This chain joins TRBV12-3 or TRBV12-4 and TRBJ1-2; 8 bases align to TRBD1. This CDR3 has 15 amino acids. The V and J ends lost 1 base and 3 bases, in that order; junction bases with no gene match: 4. The CDR3 bases are TGTGCCAGCAGTTTAGAGCCAGGGGGCTACTATGGCTACACCTTC. Encoded protein: CASSLEPGGYYGYTF.

This clonotype was seen repeatedly, ten times or more. The V call is TRBV4-2, the J call TRBJ2-7; D call uncertain. The germline V gene encodes CDR1 LGHNA and CDR2 YNFKEQ. The CDR3 loop spans 15 amino acids. Trimming stripped 0 bases from V and 3 bases from J, with 12 bases between. The CDR3 spells CASSQDPSADYEQYF. The CDR3 nucleotides read TGTGCCAGCAGCCAAGATCCCAGCGCGGACTACGAGCAGTACTTC.

V usage is TRBV11-1 and J usage is TRBJ2-1; 8 bases line up with TRBD2. Germline V gene data show CDR1 as SGHAT and CDR2 as FQDESV (reference sequence). The CDR3 runs 19 residues. J was trimmed by 0 bases and V by 1 base; bases with no gene match: 11. The CDR3 protein is CASSLGVVSGKSSYNEQFF. The DNA of the CDR3 is TGTGCCAGCAGCTTAGGGGTTGTTAGCGGGAAGAGCTCCTACAATGAGCAGTTCTTC. Filled out from reference TRBV11-1 and TRBJ2-1, the complete variable domain reads EAEVAQSPRYKITEKSQAVAFWCDPISGHATLYWYRQILGQGPELLVQFQDESVVDDSQLPKDRFSAERLKGVDSTLKIQPAELGDSAMYLCASSLGVVSGKSSYNEQFFGPGTRLTVL.

In its sample, this clonotype was seen many times. The chain recombines TRBV5-1 with TRBJ2-1; no firm D call. The V gene lost 2 bases and the J gene lost 10 bases, with 10 bases spanning the gap. The CDR3 consists of 12 residues. Germline V gene lookup returns CDR1 SGHRS and CDR2 YFSETQ. The CDR3 bases are TGCGCCAGCAGCTTTCTACGAGGCGAGCAGTTCTTC. It yields the protein CASSFLRGEQFF.

This clonotype was observed many times. The genes are TRBV5-1 and TRBJ1-6, with 7 bases lining up with TRBD1. J lost 5 bases, V lost 2 bases, and 7 bases had no gene match. This CDR3 contains 16 residues. Germline V gene lookup returns CDR1 SGHRS and CDR2 YFSETQ. The CDR3 is CASSFDRVGNNSPLHF. In DNA form, the CDR3 reads TGCGCCAGCAGCTTCGACAGGGTGGGAAATAATTCACCCCTCCACTTT.

The gene calls are TRBV5-1 and TRBJ2-3; D uncertain. This CDR3 has 15 residues. V lost 4 bases and J lost 0, with 12 bases in between. Germline loops: CDR1 SGHRS, CDR2 YFSETQ. Written as DNA, the CDR3 is TGCGCCAGCAGCCCGGGTGGTGATAGCACAGATACGCAGTATTTT. Encoded protein: CASSPGGDSTDTQYF. Combining the CDR3 with reference TRBV5-1 and TRBJ2-3 gives the whole variable domain KAGVTQTPRYLIKTRGQQVTLSCSPISGHRSVSWYQQTPGQGLQFLFEYFSETQRNKGNFPGRFSGRQFSNSRSEMNVSTLELGDSALYLCASSPGGDSTDTQYFGPGTRLTVL.

This clonotype was counted at least ten times. This chain uses TRBV12-3 or TRBV12-4 with TRBJ1-2, with 7 bases lining up with TRBD1. The CDR3 sequence is 14 residues long. The J segment lost 4 bases and the V segment lost 6 bases, leaving 8 bases of the junction unmatched. The CDR3 here is CASRRQGRSYGYTF. CDR3 nucleotide sequence: TGTGCCAGCAGGAGACAGGGACGATCCTATGGCTACACCTTC.

This clonotype occurred many times. This chain links TRBV4-1 with TRBJ2-1; TRBD2 matches 11 bases. V dropped 0 bases and J dropped 9; count of bases not matched to a gene: 7. The germline V gene encodes CDR1 MGHRA and CDR2 YSYEKL. CDR3 length: 16 amino acids. CDR3 sequence reads: CASSQDSTSGRAEQFF. The CDR3 nucleotides read TGCGCCAGCAGCCAAGATTCCACTAGCGGGAGAGCTGAGCAGTTCTTC.

In this sample, this clonotype turned up a few times. The genes are TRBV29-1 and TRBJ2-1; D not resolved. V was clipped by 7 bases and J by 3 bases, with 16 bases between them. The CDR3 contains 14 residues. CDR1 and CDR2 (germline): SQVTM, ANQGSEA. The CDR3 DNA reads TGCAGCGCCGAGGACGGAAGAGTCTACAATGAGCAGTTCTTC. Translated, it gives CSAEDGRVYNEQFF.

The table lists this clonotype with a few counts. The chain employs TRBV27 and TRBJ1-6; TRBD1 matches 10 bases. This CDR3 contains 15 residues. V was pared by 5 bases and J by 10 bases, with 8 bases of the junction left unmatched. CDR1 and CDR2 (germline): MNHEY, SMNVEV (reference sequence). DNA of the CDR3: TGTGCCAGCAGTGCCACCGGGACAGGGGTCTCACCCCTCCACTTT. Translation: CASSATGTGVSPLHF.

V is TRBV20-1 and J is TRBJ2-3, with TRBD2 matching 7 bases. V shed 0 bases, J shed 4 bases, and the junction held 4 bases outside the gene matches. The germline gives CDR1 DFQATT, CDR2 SNEGSKA (reference sequence). The CDR3 sequence is 14 residues long. In DNA form, the CDR3 reads TGCAGTGCTAGAGATGGGGGGGGTTCAGATACGCAGTATTTT. The encoded protein is CSARDGGGSDTQYF.

This clonotype was counted a few times. The chain is built from TRBV20-1 and TRBJ1-1; maybe TRBD1 (5 bases). Germline lookup yields CDR1 DFQATT and CDR2 SNEGSKA (reference sequence). The CDR3 is 13 residues long. Trimming shortened V by 4 bases and J by 0 bases, and 9 bases separated the two germline ends. CDR3 nucleotides: TGCAGTGCTAAAGGGGCTATGAACACTGAAGCTTTCTTT. Amino acids: CSAKGAMNTEAFF.

This clonotype has only a few counts. The chain is built from TRBV28 and TRBJ2-3; D is ambiguous. This CDR3 has 12 amino acids. Deletions cut 3 bases from V and 5 bases from J, with 6 bases between. Germline V gene sequence: CDR1 MDHEN, CDR2 SYDVKM. CDR3 sequence reads: CASSFDGDTQYF. The CDR3 bases are TGTGCCAGCAGTTTTGATGGAGATACGCAGTATTTT.

The chain has TRBV24-1 and TRBJ2-5; D possibly corresponds to TRBD1 (6 bases). Trimming stripped 4 bases from V and 4 bases from J, with 9 bases between. In germline, CDR1 is KGHDR, CDR2 SFDVKD. This CDR3 has 13 amino acids. Written as DNA, the CDR3 is TGTGCCACCAGTGAGTCAGGGGTAGAGACCCAGTACTTC. It encodes CATSESGVETQYF.

This clonotype was counted between two and nine times. V and J are TRBV7-6 and TRBJ2-7; TRBD1 is a possible D gene (6 bases). This CDR3 region has 15 residues. CDR1 and CDR2 (germline): SGHVS, FNYEAQ. V lost 1 base and J 2 bases, leaving 12 bases between the germline ends. CDR3 in amino acids: CASSLGARGTYEQYF. The CDR3 DNA reads TGTGCCAGCAGCTTAGGCGCCAGGGGAACCTACGAGCAGTACTTC.

The count of this clonotype is one. Since no conserved phenylalanine or tryptophan closes the CDR3, a read error is the likely cause. V usage is TRBV28 and J usage is TRBJ1-5; the match to TRBD1 covers 8 bases. Trimming removed 6 bases from V and 5 bases from J; junction bases left unmatched: 9. CDR3 length equals 15 residues. Germline CDR1 reads MDHEN; CDR2 reads SYDVKM. CDR3 in DNA: TGTGCCAGCAGCTGGGGCACAGGGGGACATCAGCCCCAGCATTAT. Its protein is CASSWGTGGHQPQHY.